These T cell receptor beta chains were read from a single sample in a study of cytomegalovirus exposure and HLA in healthy donors. Some clones are missing from TCRdb's copy, which holds only in-frame ones; the method was immunoSEQ multiplex PCR. Its table records under 200,000 clones. The sequenced material came from PBMCs. Source of these receptors: a woman aged 18-29 years in good health and CMV-seropositive. The CDR3 runs from the conserved cysteine through the conserved F or W. Fields, in order: D gene, J gene, V gene, CDR3 DNA, CDR3 protein. The D gene is left open where the match is weak.

D: TRBD2; J: TRBJ2-7; V: TRBV5-1; DNA: TGCGCCAGCAGCCATACCCGGGATAGCGGGAGCTCCTACGAGCAGTACTTC; CDR3: CASSHTRDSGSSYEQYF
D: .; J: TRBJ1-2; V: TRBV5-1; DNA: TGCGCCAGCAGCTTGGACAGAGCTAACTATGGCTACACCTTC; CDR3: CASSLDRANYGYTF
D: TRBD2; J: TRBJ2-5; V: TRBV7-7; DNA: TGTGCTAGCAGCTTATCCCCTAGCGGGGGGGGACAGACCCAGTACTTC; CDR3: CASSLSPSGGGQTQYF
D: .; J: TRBJ2-7; V: TRBV2; DNA: TGTGCCAGCAGTGATATGCGGGAATACTACGAGCAGTACTTC; CDR3: CASSDMREYYEQYF
D: TRBD1; J: TRBJ1-1; V: TRBV4-2; DNA: TGTGCCAGCAGCCGAACCCCCGGGACAGGGAACACTGAAGCTTTCTTT; CDR3: CASSRTPGTGNTEAFF
D: TRBD2; J: TRBJ2-7; V: TRBV2; DNA: TGTGCCAGCAGTGAAGAGCGGGGGGCTCTCCTACCCTACGAGCAGTACTTC; CDR3: CASSEERGALLPYEQYF
D: TRBD1; J: TRBJ2-7; V: TRBV4-2; DNA: TGTGCCAGCAGCCAAGATCGGACAGGGGGCTACGAGCAGTACTTC; CDR3: CASSQDRTGGYEQYF
D: .; J: TRBJ1-2; V: TRBV4-1; DNA: TGCGCCAGCAACCAAGTGGTACAGGGAGGGTATGGCTACACCTTC; CDR3: CASNQVVQGGYGYTF
D: TRBD2; J: TRBJ2-7; V: TRBV2; DNA: TGTGCCAGCATGGCCCCCCAGGGAGGGTACGAGCAGTACTTC; CDR3: CASMAPQGGYEQYF
D: TRBD1; J: TRBJ1-1; V: TRBV27; DNA: TGTGCCAGCAGTTTGGGCAGGGGGAGGATGAACACTGAAGCTTTCTTT; CDR3: CASSLGRGRMNTEAFF
D: TRBD2; J: TRBJ2-3; V: TRBV29-1; DNA: TGCAGCGCCGTTAGGGGCGGGGGGGCCACAGATACGCAGTATTTT; CDR3: CSAVRGGGATDTQYF
D: TRBD1; J: TRBJ1-1; V: TRBV18; DNA: TGTGCCAGCTCACCACCCGACAGGGGGAAGTCTGAAGCTTTCTTT; CDR3: CASSPPDRGKSEAFF
D: .; J: TRBJ1-2; V: TRBV19; DNA: TGTGCCAGCGGGGAGACTTATGGCTACACCTTC; CDR3: CASGETYGYTF